This T cell receptor beta chain was captured by sequencing in a study of blood T cell repertoires in COVID-19. Looking at the study overall: The United States, Italy and Spain supplied acute and convalescent COVID-19 samples. T cells, B-cell-depleted T cells, or PBMCs supplied cDNA or gDNA.

Per the original methods: Counts of nucleated cells, estimated from reference gene primer amplification, were obtained. Produced via immunoSEQ multiplex PCR; TCRdb's table is partial and in-frame only. For V, J and clone size, that table is used; D and trimming come from the DNA. The sample contains approximately 220,000 clones, 70% to 90% of which appear only once. The sequence derives from a man in his forties or fifties with acute or convalescent COVID-19. The sequenced sample consisted of peripheral blood.

CDR3: CASSSYLTNEKLFF. CDR3 nucleotides: TGTGCCAGCAGTTCGTACTTAACTAATGAAAAACTGTTTTTT. The V call is TRBV6-2 or TRBV6-3, the J call TRBJ1-4; D remains unclear. CDR3 size: 14 residues. CDR1 is MNHEY and CDR2 is SVGEGT in the germline V gene. Trimming shortened V by 4 bases and J by 1 base, and 7 bases separated the two germline ends.